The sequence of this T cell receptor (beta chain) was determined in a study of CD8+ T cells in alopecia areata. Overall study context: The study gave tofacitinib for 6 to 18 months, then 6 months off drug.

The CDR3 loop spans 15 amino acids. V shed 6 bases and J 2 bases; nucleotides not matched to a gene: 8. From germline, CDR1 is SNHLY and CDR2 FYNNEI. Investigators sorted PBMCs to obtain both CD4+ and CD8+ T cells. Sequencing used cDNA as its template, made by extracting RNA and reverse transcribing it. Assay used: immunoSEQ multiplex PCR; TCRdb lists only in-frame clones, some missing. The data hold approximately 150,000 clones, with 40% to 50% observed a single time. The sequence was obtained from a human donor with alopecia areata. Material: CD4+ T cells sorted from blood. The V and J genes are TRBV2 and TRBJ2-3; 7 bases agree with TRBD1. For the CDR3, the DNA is TGTGCCAGCAGACGGGACAGACCTAACACAGATACGCAGTATTTT. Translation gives CASRRDRPNTDTQYF.